This T cell receptor (beta chain) was captured in a study of CD8 T cells in ankylosing spondylitis. Whole-study results and caveats: Blood from ankylosing spondylitis patients appeared to carry a characteristic roughly 8-variant TCR beta motif. A number of the motif variants had already been described in reactive arthritis synovial fluid and blood. From matched ankylosing spondylitis synovial fluid, disease-linked clones were reportedly recovered at significantly enriched levels. In peripheral blood, disease-linked CD8+ clones occurred at relatively low frequencies.

Quantitative 5'-RACE with molecular barcodes produced the TCR beta libraries. TCRdb re-derived calls from the 5' RACE reads in MiXCR, one entry per CDR3 protein. The sample has some 700,000 distinct CDR3 sequences; 19% are singletons. Germline V lookup: CDR1 SGHAT, CDR2 FQNNGV. Losses at the gene ends were 2 bases for V and 3 bases for J; bases not matched to a gene: 4. This CDR3 spans 15 amino acids. This clonotype has a handful of counts. Its cognate antigen is unknown. The gene calls are TRBV11-2 and TRBJ2-1; 7 bases line up with TRBD2. This receptor was identified in a male donor with ankylosing spondylitis. Material: blood, either unsorted or a sorted T cell fraction (not recorded which). CDR3 sequence: CASSLSGRDYNEQFF. In DNA form, the CDR3 reads TGTGCCAGCAGCTTATCGGGGAGGGACTACAATGAGCAGTTCTTC.